This record concerns one T cell receptor (beta chain) sequence. Germline assignment: CDR1 SGHVS and CDR2 FNYEAQ. The CDR3 runs to 16 residues. The data were obtained in a study of T cells expressing NK-cell markers. With the 5' RACE reads reprocessed, TCRdb shows one record per CDR3 protein and no DNA. Here the sample table reports 500,000 to 700,000 distinct CDR3 sequences. The rearrangement joins TRBV7-6 to TRBJ2-1; the TRBD2 assignment by TCRdb is unverifiable without DNA. The clonotype originates from a man aged 18 to 30 in good health. The sequenced sample consisted of blood T cells: a sorted CD56 or NKG2C T cell subset, CD4+ or CD8+ T cells, or bulk PBMC T cells (not recorded which). This CDR3 is CASSLEGGRAKNEQFF. Filled out from reference TRBV7-6 and TRBJ2-1, the complete variable domain reads GAGVSQSPRYKVTKRGQDVALRCDPISGHVSLYWYRQALGQGPEFLTYFNYEAQQDKSGLPNDRFSAERPEGSISTLTIQRTEQRDSAMYRCASSLEGGRAKNEQFFGPGTRLTVL.